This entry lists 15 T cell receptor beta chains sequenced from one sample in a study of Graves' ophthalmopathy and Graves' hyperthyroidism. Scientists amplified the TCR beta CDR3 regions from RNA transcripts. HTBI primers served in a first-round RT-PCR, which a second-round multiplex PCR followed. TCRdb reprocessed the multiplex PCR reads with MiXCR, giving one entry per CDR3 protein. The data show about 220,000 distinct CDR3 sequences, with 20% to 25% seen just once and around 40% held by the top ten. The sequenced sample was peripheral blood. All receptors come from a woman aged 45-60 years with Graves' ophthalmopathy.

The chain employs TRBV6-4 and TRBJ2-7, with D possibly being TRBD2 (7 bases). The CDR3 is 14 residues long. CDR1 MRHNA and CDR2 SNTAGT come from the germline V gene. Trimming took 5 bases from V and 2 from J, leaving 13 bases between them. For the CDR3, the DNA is TGTGCCAGCAGTCGAGGGCGGGGGCCCTACGAGCAGTACTTC. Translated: CASSRGRGPYEQYF.

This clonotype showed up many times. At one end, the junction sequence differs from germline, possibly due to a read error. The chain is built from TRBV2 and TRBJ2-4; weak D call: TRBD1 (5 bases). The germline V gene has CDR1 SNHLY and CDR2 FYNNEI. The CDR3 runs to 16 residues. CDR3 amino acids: CASSVYSLGAKDIQYF. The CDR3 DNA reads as TGTGCCAGCAGTGTATACAGTCTTGGGGCCAAAGACATTCAGTACTTC.

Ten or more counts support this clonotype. CDR3 coding DNA: TGTGCCAGCTCACCAATGGCGGAGGCTTTCTTT. It yields the protein CASSPMAEAFF. V gene TRBV18 combines with J gene TRBJ1-1, with unresolved D. Germline CDR1 is KGHSH and CDR2 is LQKENI. The CDR3 covers 11 residues. Trimming took off 2 bases at V and 11 bases at J, with 9 bases between the two ends. The variable domain in full, with the rest retrieved from reference TRBV18 and TRBJ1-1, is NAGVMQNPRHLVRRRGQEARLRCSPMKGHSHVYWYRQLPEEGLKFMVYLQKENIIDESGMPKERFSAEFPKEGPSILRIQQVVRGDSAAYFCASSPMAEAFFGQGTRLTVV.

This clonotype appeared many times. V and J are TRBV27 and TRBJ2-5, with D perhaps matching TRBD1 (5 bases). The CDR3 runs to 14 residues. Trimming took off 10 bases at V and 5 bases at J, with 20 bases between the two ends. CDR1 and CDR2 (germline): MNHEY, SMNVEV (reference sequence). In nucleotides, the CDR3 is TGTGCCATCGTTAGTTTTGGGGCTGACGAGACCCAGTACTTC. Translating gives CAIVSFGADETQYF.

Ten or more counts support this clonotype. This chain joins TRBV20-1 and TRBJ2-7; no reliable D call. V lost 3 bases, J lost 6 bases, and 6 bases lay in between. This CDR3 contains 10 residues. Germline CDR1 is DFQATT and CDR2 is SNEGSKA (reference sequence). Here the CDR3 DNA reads TGCAGTGCTAGGCATGGCGAGCAGTACTTC. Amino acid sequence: CSARHGEQYF.

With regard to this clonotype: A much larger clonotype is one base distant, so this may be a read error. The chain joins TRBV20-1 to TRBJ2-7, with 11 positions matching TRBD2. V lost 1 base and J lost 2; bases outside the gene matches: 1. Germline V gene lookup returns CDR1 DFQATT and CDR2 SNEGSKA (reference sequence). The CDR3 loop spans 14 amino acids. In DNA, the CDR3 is TGCAGTGCTAGAGGGACTAGCGGGCCCTACGAGCAGTACTTC. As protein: CSARGTSGPYEQYF.

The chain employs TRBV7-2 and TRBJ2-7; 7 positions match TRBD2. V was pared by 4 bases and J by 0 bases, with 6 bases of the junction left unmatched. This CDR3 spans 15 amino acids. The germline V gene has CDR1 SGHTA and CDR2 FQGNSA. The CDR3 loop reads CASSSLAGLSYEQYF. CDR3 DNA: TGTGCCAGCAGCTCCTTAGCGGGCCTCTCCTACGAGCAGTACTTC. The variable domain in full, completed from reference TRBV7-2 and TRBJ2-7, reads GAGVSQSPSNKVTEKGKDVELRCDPISGHTALYWYRQSLGQGLEFLIYFQGNSAPDKSGLPSDRFSAERTGGSVSTLTIQRTQQEDSAVYLCASSSLAGLSYEQYFGPGTRLTVT.

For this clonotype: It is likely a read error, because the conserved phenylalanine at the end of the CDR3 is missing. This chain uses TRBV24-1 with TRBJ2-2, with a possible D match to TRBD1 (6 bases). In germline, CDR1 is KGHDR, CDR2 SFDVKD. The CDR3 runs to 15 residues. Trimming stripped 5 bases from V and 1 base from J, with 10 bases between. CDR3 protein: CATSGPGQNTGELFI. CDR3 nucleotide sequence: TGTGCCACCAGTGGTCCGGGACAGAACACCGGGGAGCTGTTTATT.

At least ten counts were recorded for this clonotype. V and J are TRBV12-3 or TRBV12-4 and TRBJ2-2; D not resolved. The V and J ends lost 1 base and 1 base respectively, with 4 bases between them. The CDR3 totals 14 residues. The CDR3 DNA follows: TGTGCCAGCAGTTTAGTCAGGAACACCGGGGAGCTGTTTTTT. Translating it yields CASSLVRNTGELFF.

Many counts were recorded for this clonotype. For the CDR3, the DNA is TGTGCCAGCAGCCCTGCTAGGGGTCGGGAGTATGACAACATTCAGTACTTC. Protein: CASSPARGREYDNIQYF. This sequence joins TRBV7-9 and TRBJ2-4; perhaps TRBD2 as D (6 bases). Between the trimmed V and J ends, which lost 5 bases and 7 bases, there was a span of 24 bases. Germline V gene data show CDR1 as SEHNR and CDR2 as FQNEAQ (reference sequence). The CDR3 spans 17 residues.

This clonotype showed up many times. The CDR3 bases are TGCAGCGTGCGAAGGGGGCAGTACTACGAGCAGTACTTC. Amino acid sequence: CSVRRGQYYEQYF. V usage is TRBV29-1 and J usage is TRBJ2-7; 7 nucleotides line up with TRBD1. V shed 6 bases and J 3 bases; nucleotides not matched to a gene: 8. Germline V gene lookup returns CDR1 SQVTM and CDR2 ANQGSEA. The CDR3 has 13 residues.

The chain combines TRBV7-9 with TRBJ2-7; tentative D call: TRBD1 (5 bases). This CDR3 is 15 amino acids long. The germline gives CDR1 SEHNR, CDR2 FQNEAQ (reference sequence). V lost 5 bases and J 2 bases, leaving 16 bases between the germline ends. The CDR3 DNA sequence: TGTGCCAGCAGCCTTACAGACAGAAACCCCTACGAGCAGTACTTC. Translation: CASSLTDRNPYEQYF.

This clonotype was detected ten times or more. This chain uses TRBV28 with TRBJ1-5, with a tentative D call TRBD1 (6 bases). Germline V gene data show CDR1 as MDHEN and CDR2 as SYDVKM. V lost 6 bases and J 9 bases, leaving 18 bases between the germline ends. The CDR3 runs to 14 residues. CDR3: CASSQGTGRSPQHF. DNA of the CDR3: TGTGCCAGCAGCCAGGGGACGGGCCGTTCGCCCCAGCATTTT. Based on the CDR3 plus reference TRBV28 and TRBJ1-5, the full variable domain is DVKVTQSSRYLVKRTGEKVFLECVQDMDHENMFWYRQDPGLGLRLIYFSYDVKMKEKGDIPEGYSVSREKKERFSLILESASTNQTSMYLCASSQGTGRSPQHFGDGTRLSIL.

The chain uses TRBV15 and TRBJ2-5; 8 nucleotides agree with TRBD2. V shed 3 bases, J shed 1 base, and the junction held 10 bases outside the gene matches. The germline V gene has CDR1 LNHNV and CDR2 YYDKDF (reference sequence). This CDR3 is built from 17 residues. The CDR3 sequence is CATSRGTSSFPQETQYF. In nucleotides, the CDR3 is TGTGCCACCAGCAGGGGGACTAGTTCCTTTCCCCAAGAGACCCAGTACTTC.

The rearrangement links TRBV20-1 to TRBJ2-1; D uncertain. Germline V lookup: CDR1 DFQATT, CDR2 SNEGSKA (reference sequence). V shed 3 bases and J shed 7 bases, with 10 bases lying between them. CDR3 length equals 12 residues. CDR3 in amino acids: CSASRVMNEQFF. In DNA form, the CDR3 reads TGCAGTGCTAGCCGGGTGATGAATGAGCAGTTCTTC.